This T cell receptor beta chain was recorded in a study of blood T cell repertoires in COVID-19. Source study methods: Scientists estimated how many nucleated cells there were by amplifying reference gene primers. Repertoires were generated with immunoSEQ multiplex PCR, while TCRdb's copy carries only in-frame clones and drops some. The DNA gave D and trimming, while V, J and clone size come from that table. The table lists around 150,000 clones, over 80% of them singletons. Trimming removed 5 bases from V and 4 bases from J; junction bases left unmatched: 7. CDR1 is SNHLY and CDR2 is FYNNEI in the germline V gene. This CDR3 is 14 amino acids long.

This clonotype was sampled from a man in his 60s with active or convalescent COVID-19. The sequenced material came from peripheral blood. The chain joins TRBV2 to TRBJ1-2, with 7 bases fitting TRBD1. The CDR3 loop reads CASSLLQGTYGYTF. The CDR3 DNA is TGTGCCAGCAGTCTCCTACAGGGGACCTATGGCTACACCTTC.